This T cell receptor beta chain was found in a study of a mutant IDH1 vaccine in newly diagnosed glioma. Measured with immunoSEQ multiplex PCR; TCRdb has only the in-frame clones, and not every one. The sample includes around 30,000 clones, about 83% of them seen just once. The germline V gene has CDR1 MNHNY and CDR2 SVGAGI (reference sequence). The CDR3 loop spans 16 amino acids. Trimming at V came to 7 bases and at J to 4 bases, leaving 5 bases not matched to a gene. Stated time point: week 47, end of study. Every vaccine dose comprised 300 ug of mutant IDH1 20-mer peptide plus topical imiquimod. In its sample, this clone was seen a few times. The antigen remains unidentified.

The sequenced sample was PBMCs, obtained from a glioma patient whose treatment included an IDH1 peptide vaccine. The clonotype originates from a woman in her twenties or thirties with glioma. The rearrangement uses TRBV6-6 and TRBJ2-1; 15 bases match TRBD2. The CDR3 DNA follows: TGTGCCAGCAAGGGACTAGCGGGGGGTCTATACAATGAGCAGTTCTTC. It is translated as CASKGLAGGLYNEQFF.